This TCR beta chain was sequenced in a study of shared clonotypes between healthy human individuals. Background on the study: Per-donor plates numbered three CD4 naive, three CD4 memory, two CD8 naive and one CD8 memory.

Turning to this clone: Antigen specificity is unknown.

Sequencing was performed with immunoSEQ multiplex PCR; in TCRdb, only in-frame clones are kept and a portion is missing. The repertoire holds around 1.5 million clones, with nearly 99% as singletons. Study results and caveats: Non-shared clonotypes showed lower generation probabilities than clonotypes common to all four donors.

The source material was naive CD4+ T cells sorted from blood. Subset indicated: CD45RA+ positively selected. The sequence was collected from a man aged 25 to 40 in good health.

CDR3 nucleotides: TGTGCCAGTAGCCCAGCTAAACTCGGGACAGCTCAATCCTACGAGCAGTACTTC. It translates to CASSPAKLGTAQSYEQYF. The rearrangement joins TRBV19 to TRBJ2-7, with 7 bases matching TRBD1. The germline CDR1 and CDR2 sequences are LNHDA and SQIVND (reference sequence). Germline trimming cut 6 bases from V and 1 base from J; bases unmatched to any gene: 18. CDR3 length: 18 residues.